This T cell receptor beta chain was recorded in a study of glioma-infiltrating T cells. CDR1 and CDR2 from the germline V gene are DFQATT and SNEGSKA (reference sequence). The CDR3 runs 14 residues. The trim removed 2 bases at V and 6 bases at J, leaving 6 bases unmatched. TCR alpha and beta CDR3 regions were amplified from RNA using iRepertoire nested multiplex PCR. Each CDR3 protein gets one entry after TCRdb re-called the multiplex PCR reads with MiXCR. The table lists some 16,000 distinct CDR3 sequences, 55% to 75% of them singletons. As regards this clonotype: Antigen: not known.

General study points: Gliomas, especially low-grade, showed above-expected tissue-blood divergence; non-neoplastic patients showed below. Very few CDR3 sequences were shared between tissue and blood.

Input material: glioma tissue, nonneoplastic brain tissue, or PBMCs (not recorded which). This clonotype was sampled from a human donor with low-grade glioma or glioblastoma, undergoing nonglioma brain surgery, or in good health (not recorded which). The V and J genes are TRBV20-1 and TRBJ2-3, with 9 bases fitting TRBD1. In DNA form, the CDR3 reads TGCAGTGCTAGACCTAGGACAGGGGCCGATACGCAGTATTTT. The encoded protein is CSARPRTGADTQYF.